The clone carrying this T cell receptor (beta chain) was seen more than once but under ten times. The authors ran a second PCR of about 6 to 12 cycles using a sample-barcoded 5' primer and a J-beta primer mix. TCRdb processed the 5' RACE reads anew with MiXCR; each CDR3 protein has one entry. The sample lists 1.5 million to 2 million distinct CDR3 sequences, roughly 30% seen once, with 7.7% in the top ten. At least 6 million PBMCs were isolated per sample. This record comes from a study of blood T cells in healthy people across ages. The germline V and J ends were trimmed by 5 bases and 2 bases, with 13 bases remaining between them. The germline CDR1 and CDR2 sequences are DFQATT and SNEGSKA (reference sequence). The CDR3 spans 13 residues.

The chain is built from TRBV20-1 and TRBJ2-7; D may be TRBD1 (5 bases). Sequencing input: blood. The sequence derives from a woman under 40 in good health. The CDR3 DNA follows: TGCAGTGCTTCCACAGGACGTGCCTACGAGCAGTACTTC. Translated: CSASTGRAYEQYF.